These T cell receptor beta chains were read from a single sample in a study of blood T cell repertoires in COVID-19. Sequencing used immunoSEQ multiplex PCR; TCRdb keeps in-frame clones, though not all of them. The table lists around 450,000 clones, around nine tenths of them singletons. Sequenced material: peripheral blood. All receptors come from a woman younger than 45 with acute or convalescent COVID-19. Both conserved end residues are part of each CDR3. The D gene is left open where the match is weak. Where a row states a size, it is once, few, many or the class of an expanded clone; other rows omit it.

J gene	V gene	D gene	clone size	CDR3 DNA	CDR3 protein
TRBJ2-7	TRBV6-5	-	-	TGTGCCAGCAGTTACGCGGCAGGGCTCACGTACGAGCAGTACTTC	CASSYAAGLTYEQYF
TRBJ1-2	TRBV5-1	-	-	TGCGCCAGCAGCTGGCACAGGACCTATGGCTACACCTTC	CASSWHRTYGYTF
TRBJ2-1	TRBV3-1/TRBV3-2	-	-	TGTGCCAGCAGCGTGCGTGGGGGGGCAAATGAGCAGTTCTTC	CASSVRGGANEQFF
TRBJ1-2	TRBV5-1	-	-	TGCGCCAGCAGCTCTGACTTTAACTATGGCTACACCTTC	CASSSDFNYGYTF
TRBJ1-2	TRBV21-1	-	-	TGTGCCAGCAGCAATCGTAGAAGGGACAGGGTAATTAGAAGCTATGGCTACACCTTC	CASSNRRRDRVIRSYGYTF
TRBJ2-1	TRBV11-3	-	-	TGTGCCAGCAGCAAACAACTAGAGGCTGGCTACAATGAGCAGTTCTTC	CASSKQLEAGYNEQFF
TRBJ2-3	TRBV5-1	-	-	TGCGCCAGCAGCTTGGGGCATTCCAAAGATACGCAGTATTTT	CASSLGHSKDTQYF
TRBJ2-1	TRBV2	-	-	TGTGCCAGCAAGGTCGGTGGGGGGGCCAATGAGCAGTTCTTC	CASKVGGGANEQFF
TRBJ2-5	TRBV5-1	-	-	TGCGCCAGCAGCGGCGGCAGGGGTCAGGAGACCCAGTACTTC	CASSGGRGQETQYF
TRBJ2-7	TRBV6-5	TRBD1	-	TGTGCCAGCAGACAGGGGAGCTCCTACGAGCAGTACTTC	CASRQGSSYEQYF
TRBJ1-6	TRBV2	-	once	TGTGCCAGCAGAGAACAGGCTGATTCACCCCTCCACTTT	CASREQADSPLHF
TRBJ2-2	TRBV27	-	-	TGTGCCAGCAGTTATTGGTTGAGCGCCGGGGAGCTGTTTTTT	CASSYWLSAGELFF
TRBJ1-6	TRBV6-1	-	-	TGTGCCAGCAGTGCGTTATATACAGGAGAACGAAATTCACCCCTCCACTTT	CASSALYTGERNSPLHF
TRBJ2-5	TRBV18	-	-	TGTGCCAGCTCACCCTCTAGACCACAAGAGACCCAGTACTTC	CASSPSRPQETQYF
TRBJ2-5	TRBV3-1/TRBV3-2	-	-	TGTGCCAGCAGCCCATCAGGGGTGGAAGAGACCCAGTACTTC	CASSPSGVEETQYF
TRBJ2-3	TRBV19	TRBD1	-	TGTGCCAGTAGTATAAGGACAGGATGGGATACGCAGTATTTT	CASSIRTGWDTQYF
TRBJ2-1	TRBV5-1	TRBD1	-	TGCGCCAGCAGCTTGGCCCTCTTTCGGGACAGGACCTCCTACAATGAGCAGTTCTTC	CASSLALFRDRTSYNEQFF
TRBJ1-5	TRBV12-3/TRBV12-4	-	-	TGTGCCAGCAGTTTGGGGCCGGAGCAGCCCCAGCATTTT	CASSLGPEQPQHF
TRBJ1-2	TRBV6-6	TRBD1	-	TGTGCCAGCAGTTACCCAATGGGACAGGGTGCCGGCTACACCTTC	CASSYPMGQGAGYTF
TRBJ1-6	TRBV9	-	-	TGTGCCAGCAGCGTCCAGTCAGGGTCGCAATCACCCCTCCACTTT	CASSVQSGSQSPLHF
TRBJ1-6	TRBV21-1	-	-	TGTGCCAGCAGCGAAAGGGGTTTAGGACAGGGGGATTCACCCCTCCACTTT	CASSERGLGQGDSPLHF
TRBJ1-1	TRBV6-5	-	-	TGTGCCAGCAACCAACCAGCAGGAAGGACTGAAGCTTTCTTT	CASNQPAGRTEAFF
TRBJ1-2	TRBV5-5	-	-	TGTGCCAGCAGCTTGGCAGGGGCACCTAACTATGGCTACACCTTC	CASSLAGAPNYGYTF
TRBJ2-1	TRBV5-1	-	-	TGCGCCAGCAGCTTGGGTGCGCTCAATGAGCAGTTCTTC	CASSLGALNEQFF
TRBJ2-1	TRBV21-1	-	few	TGTGCCAGCAGCAAAGCAGGGCTAGCGGGGGGTTATGAGCAGTTCTTC	CASSKAGLAGGYEQFF
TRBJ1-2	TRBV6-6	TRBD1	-	TGTGCCAGCAGTTACTCGGACAGGGTTGGTGGCTACACCTTC	CASSYSDRVGGYTF
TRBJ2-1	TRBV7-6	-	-	TGTGCCAGCAGCTTAGAATCGGGGGTACCCTACAATGAGCAGTTCTTC	CASSLESGVPYNEQFF
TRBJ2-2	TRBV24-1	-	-	TGTGCCACCAGTGATCCAGGGAACACCGGGGAGCTGTTTTTT	CATSDPGNTGELFF
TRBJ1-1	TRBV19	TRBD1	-	TGTGCCAGTAGTACGATCTTCCGGGACAGACACACTGAAGCTTTCTTT	CASSTIFRDRHTEAFF
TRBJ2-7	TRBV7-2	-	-	TGTGCCAGCAGCTCAAGCCTTACCTACGAGCAGTACTTC	CASSSSLTYEQYF
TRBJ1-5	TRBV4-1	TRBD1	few	TGCGCCAGCAGCCAAGAGTTAGGGGGCGCTTGGGTGGGCAATCAGCCCCAGCATTTT	CASSQELGGAWVGNQPQHF
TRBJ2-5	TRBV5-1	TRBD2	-	TGCGCCAGCAGCCAAAGTAGCGGGGAAGAGACCCAGTACTTC	CASSQSSGEETQYF
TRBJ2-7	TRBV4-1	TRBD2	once	TGCGCCAGCAGCGTACGTAGCGGGGGGGCTTACGAGCAGTACTTC	CASSVRSGGAYEQYF
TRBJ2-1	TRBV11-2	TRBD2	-	TGTGCCAGCAGCCGTAGCGGGGGGGCAGGGAATGAGCAGTTCTTC	CASSRSGGAGNEQFF
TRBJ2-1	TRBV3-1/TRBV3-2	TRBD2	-	TGTGCCAGCAGCCAAGATTTGGTGTCGGGACTAGCCCCGATTCCCGAGCAGTTCTTC	CASSQDLVSGLAPIPEQFF
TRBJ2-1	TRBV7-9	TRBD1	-	TGTGCCAGCAGCTCACAGGGGGCTGGGAATGAGCAGTTCTTC	CASSSQGAGNEQFF
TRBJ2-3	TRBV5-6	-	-	TGTGCCAGCCGAATGGGGCTAGTAGGGGATACGCAGTATTTT	CASRMGLVGDTQYF
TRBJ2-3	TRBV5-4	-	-	TGTGCCAGCAGCCCCGGGAGTGGCACAGATACGCAGTATTTT	CASSPGSGTDTQYF
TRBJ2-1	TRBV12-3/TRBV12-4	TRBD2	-	TGTGCCAGCAGTAGGGACTATTCTCAGTTCTTC	CASSRDYSQFF
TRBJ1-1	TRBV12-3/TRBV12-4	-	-	TGTGCCAGCAGTACTACGGAGTTAGGTGAAGCTTTCTTT	CASSTTELGEAFF
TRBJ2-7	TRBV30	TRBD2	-	TGTGCCTGGAGTGTTATAGCGGGGGGCGAGCAGTACTTC	CAWSVIAGGEQYF
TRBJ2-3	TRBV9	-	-	TGTGCCAGCAGCCTTCAGGTTGGTTCAGATACGCAGTATTTT	CASSLQVGSDTQYF
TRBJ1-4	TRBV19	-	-	TGTGCCAGTAGTCAAAGAGGACACATTAATGAAAAACTGTTTTTT	CASSQRGHINEKLFF
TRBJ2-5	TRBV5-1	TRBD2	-	TGCGCCAGCAGCTCCATCTCGCGGGGGGGCCTGGAGACCCAGTACTTC	CASSSISRGGLETQYF
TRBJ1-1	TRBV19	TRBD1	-	TGTGCCAGTAGTATAACCGCCCGGGACAGCTACCGGGAGGAAGCTTTCTTT	CASSITARDSYREEAFF